The T cell receptor (beta chain) under discussion was sequenced for a study of T cell changes during pregnancy in multiple sclerosis. Assay: immunoSEQ multiplex PCR; the TCRdb copy retains only in-frame clones and omits some. The sample includes 50,000 or so clones, about nine tenths seen only once; the top ten take approximately 0.27%. CDR3 length: 15 amino acids. Germline CDR1 is KGHSH and CDR2 is LQKENI. After removal of 5 bases from V and 6 bases from J, the junction contained 9 bases not matched to a gene. The rearrangement uses TRBV18 and TRBJ2-1, with 8 bases matching TRBD1. The source of this sequence is a female donor with multiple sclerosis, enrolled in a pregnancy study. The specimen was CD4+ T cells from peripheral blood mononuclear cells, collected in the second trimester of pregnancy. The CDR3 is CASSNRQGTGNEQFF. The DNA of the CDR3 is TGTGCCAGCTCAAATCGACAGGGGACCGGCAATGAGCAGTTCTTC.